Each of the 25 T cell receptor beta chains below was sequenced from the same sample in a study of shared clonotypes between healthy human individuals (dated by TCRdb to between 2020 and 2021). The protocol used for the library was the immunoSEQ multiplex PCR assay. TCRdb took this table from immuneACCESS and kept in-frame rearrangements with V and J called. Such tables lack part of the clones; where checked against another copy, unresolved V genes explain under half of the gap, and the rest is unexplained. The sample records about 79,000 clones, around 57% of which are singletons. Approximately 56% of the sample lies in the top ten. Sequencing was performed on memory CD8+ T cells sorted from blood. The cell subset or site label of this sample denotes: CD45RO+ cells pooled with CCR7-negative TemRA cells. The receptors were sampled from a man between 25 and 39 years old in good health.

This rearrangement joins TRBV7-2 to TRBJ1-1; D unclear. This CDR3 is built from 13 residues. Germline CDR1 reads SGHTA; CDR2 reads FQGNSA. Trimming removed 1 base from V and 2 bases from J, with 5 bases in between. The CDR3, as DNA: TGTGCCAGCAGCTTAGGACACAACACTGAAGCTTTCTTT. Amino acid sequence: CASSLGHNTEAFF.

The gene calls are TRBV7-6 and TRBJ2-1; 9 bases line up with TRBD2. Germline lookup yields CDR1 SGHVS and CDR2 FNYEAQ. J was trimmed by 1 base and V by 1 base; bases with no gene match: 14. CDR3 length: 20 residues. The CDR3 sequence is CASSLGPGAGGHLSYNEQFF. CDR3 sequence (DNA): TGTGCCAGCAGCTTAGGTCCGGGAGCGGGAGGACATCTTTCCTACAATGAGCAGTTCTTC.

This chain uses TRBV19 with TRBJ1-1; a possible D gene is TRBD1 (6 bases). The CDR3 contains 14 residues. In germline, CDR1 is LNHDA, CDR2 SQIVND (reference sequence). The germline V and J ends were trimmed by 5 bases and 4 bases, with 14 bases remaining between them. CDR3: CASSPRDTLTEAFF. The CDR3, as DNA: TGTGCCAGTAGTCCCCGGGACACACTCACTGAAGCTTTCTTT.

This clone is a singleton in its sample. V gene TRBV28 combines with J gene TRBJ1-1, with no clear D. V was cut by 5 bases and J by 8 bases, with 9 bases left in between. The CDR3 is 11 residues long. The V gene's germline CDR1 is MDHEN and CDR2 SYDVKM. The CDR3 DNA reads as TGTGCCAGCAGTCCTTTGCTCGAAGCTTTCTTT. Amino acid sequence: CASSPLLEAFF.

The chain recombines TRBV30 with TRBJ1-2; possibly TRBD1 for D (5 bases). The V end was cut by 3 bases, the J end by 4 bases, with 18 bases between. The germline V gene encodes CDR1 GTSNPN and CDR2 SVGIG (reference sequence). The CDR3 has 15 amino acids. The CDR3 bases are TGTGCCTGGAGCCGTAATCTCCGGGACCCCTATGGCTACACCTTC. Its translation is CAWSRNLRDPYGYTF.

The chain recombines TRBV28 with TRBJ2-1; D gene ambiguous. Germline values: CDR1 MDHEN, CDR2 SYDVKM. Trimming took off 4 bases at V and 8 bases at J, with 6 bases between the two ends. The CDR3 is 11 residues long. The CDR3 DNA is TGTGCCAGCAGTTGGTCGTATGAGCAGTTCTTC. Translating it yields CASSWSYEQFF.

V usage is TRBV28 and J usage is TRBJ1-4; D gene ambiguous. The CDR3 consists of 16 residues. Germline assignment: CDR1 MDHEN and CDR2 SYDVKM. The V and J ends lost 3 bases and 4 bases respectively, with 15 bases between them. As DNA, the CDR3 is TGTGCCAGCAGTTTCACCATCCAAACGGGTAATGAAAAACTGTTTTTT. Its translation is CASSFTIQTGNEKLFF. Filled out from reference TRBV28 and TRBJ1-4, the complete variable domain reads DVKVTQSSRYLVKRTGEKVFLECVQDMDHENMFWYRQDPGLGLRLIYFSYDVKMKEKGDIPEGYSVSREKKERFSLILESASTNQTSMYLCASSFTIQTGNEKLFFGSGTQLSVL.

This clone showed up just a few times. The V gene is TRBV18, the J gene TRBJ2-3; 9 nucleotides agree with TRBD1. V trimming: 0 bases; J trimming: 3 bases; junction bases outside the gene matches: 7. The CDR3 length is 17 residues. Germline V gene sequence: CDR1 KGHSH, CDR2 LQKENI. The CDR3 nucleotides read TGTGCCAGCTCACCACCCACCGGGACAGGGCAAACAGATACGCAGTATTTT. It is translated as CASSPPTGTGQTDTQYF.

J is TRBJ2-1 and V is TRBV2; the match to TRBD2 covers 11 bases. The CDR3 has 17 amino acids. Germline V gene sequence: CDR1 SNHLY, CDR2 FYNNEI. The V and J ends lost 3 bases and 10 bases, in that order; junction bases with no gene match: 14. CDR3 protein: CASSDPLAGGRGDEQFF. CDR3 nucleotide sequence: TGTGCCAGCAGTGATCCGCTAGCGGGAGGCCGGGGTGACGAGCAGTTCTTC.

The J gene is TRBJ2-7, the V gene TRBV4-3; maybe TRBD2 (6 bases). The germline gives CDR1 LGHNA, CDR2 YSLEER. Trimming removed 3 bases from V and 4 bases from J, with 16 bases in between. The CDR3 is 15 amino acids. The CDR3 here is CASSHVTGLRYEQYF. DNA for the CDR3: TGCGCCAGCAGCCATGTCACGGGACTTCGGTACGAGCAGTACTTC.

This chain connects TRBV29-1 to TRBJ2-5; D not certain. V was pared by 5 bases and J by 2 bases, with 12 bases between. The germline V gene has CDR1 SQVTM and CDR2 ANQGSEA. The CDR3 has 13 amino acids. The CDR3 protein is CSVLRALQETQYF. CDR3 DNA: TGCAGCGTTTTAAGGGCCTTACAAGAGACCCAGTACTTC.

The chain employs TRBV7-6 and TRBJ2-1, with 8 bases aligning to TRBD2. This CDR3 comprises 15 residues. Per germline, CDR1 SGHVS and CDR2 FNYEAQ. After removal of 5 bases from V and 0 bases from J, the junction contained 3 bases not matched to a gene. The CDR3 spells CASSPSGSSYNEQFF. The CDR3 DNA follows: TGTGCCAGCAGCCCGAGCGGGAGCTCCTACAATGAGCAGTTCTTC.

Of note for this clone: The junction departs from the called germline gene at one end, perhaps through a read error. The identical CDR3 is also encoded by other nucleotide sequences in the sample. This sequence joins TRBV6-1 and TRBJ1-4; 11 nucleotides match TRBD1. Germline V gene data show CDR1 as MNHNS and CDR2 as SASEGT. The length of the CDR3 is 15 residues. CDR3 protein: CASSEGTGGSEKLFF. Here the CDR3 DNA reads TGTGCCAGCAGTGAGGGGACAGGGGGGAGTGAAAAACTATTTTTT.

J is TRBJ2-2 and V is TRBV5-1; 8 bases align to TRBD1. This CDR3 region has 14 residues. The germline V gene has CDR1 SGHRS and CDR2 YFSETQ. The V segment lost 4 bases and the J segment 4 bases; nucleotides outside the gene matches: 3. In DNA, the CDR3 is TGCGCCAGCAGCCCTGACAGGGGCACCGGGGAGCTGTTTTTT. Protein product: CASSPDRGTGELFF. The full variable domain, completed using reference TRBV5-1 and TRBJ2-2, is KAGVTQTPRYLIKTRGQQVTLSCSPISGHRSVSWYQQTPGQGLQFLFEYFSETQRNKGNFPGRFSGRQFSNSRSEMNVSTLELGDSALYLCASSPDRGTGELFFGEGSRLTVL.

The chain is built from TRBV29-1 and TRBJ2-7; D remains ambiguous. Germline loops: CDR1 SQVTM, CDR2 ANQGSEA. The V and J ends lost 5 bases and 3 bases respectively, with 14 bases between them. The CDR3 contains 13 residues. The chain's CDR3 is CSVRFGSGYEQYF. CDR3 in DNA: TGCAGCGTTCGATTCGGCTCGGGCTACGAGCAGTACTTC.

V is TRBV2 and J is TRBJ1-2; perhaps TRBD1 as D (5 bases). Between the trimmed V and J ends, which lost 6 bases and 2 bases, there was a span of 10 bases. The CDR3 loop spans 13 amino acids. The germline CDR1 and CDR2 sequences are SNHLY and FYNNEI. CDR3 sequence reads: CASRLTVNYGYTF. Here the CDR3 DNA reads TGTGCCAGCAGGCTGACAGTGAACTATGGCTACACCTTC.

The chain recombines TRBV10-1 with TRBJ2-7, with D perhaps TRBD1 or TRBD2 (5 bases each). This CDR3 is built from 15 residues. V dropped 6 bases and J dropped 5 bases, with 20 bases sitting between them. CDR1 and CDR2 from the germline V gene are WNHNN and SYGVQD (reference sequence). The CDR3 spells CASSTGTHLRHEQYF. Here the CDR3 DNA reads TGCGCCAGCAGCACCGGGACCCACCTCCGCCACGAGCAGTACTTC.

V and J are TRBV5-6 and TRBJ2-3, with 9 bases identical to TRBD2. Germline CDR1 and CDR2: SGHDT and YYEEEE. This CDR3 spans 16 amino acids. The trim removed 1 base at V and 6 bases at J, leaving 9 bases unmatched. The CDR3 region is CASSLWWREGPDTQYF. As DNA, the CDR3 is TGTGCCAGCAGCTTGTGGTGGCGGGAGGGCCCCGATACGCAGTATTTT.

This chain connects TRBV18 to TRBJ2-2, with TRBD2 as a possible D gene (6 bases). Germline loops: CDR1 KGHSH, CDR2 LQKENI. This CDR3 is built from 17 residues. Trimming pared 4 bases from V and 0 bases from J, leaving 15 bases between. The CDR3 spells CASSRDREEPNTGELFF. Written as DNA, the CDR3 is TGTGCCAGCTCACGTGATAGGGAGGAGCCGAACACCGGGGAGCTGTTTTTT.

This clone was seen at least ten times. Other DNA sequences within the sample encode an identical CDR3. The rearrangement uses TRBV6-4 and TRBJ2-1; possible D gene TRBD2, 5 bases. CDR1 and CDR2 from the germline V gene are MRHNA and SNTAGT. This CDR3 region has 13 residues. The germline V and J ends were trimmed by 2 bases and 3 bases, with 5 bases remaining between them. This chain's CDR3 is CASSDGSYNEQFF. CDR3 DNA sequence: TGTGCCAGCAGTGACGGGAGCTACAATGAGCAGTTCTTC.

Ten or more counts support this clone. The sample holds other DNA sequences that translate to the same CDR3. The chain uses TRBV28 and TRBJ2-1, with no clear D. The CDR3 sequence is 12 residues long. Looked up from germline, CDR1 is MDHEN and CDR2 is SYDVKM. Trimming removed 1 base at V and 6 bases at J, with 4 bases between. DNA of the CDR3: TGTGCCAGCAGTTTATTTCCCAATGAGCAGTTCTTC. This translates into CASSLFPNEQFF.

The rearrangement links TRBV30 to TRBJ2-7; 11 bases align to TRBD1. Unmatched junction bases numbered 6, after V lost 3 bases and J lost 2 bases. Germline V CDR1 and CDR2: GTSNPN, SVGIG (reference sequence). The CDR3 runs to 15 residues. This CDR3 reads CAWSLGQGAAYEQYF. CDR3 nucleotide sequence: TGTGCCTGGAGCCTAGGACAGGGGGCTGCCTACGAGCAGTACTTC.

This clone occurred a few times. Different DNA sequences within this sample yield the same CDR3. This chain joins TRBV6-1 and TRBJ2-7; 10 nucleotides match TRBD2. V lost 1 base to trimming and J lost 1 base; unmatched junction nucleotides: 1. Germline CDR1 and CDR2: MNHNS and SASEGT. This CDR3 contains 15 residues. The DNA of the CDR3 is TGTGCCAGCAGTGAAGGGACTAGCGGATCCTACGAGCAGTACTTC. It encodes CASSEGTSGSYEQYF.

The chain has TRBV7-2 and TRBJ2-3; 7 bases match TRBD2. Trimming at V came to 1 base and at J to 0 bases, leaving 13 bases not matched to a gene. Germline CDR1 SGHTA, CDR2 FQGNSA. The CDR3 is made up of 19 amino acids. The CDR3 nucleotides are TGTGCCAGCAGCTTAGTCGTGCTAGCGGAAGATACTAGCACAGATACGCAGTATTTT. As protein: CASSLVVLAEDTSTDTQYF.

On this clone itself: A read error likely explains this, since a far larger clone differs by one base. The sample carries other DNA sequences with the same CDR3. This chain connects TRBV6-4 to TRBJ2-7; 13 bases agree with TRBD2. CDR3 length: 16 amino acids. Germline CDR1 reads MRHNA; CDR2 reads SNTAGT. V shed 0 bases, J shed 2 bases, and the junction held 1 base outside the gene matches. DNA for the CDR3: TGTGCCAGCAGTGACTCAACTAGCGGGAGGGCCTACGAGCAGTACTTC. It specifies CASSDSTSGRAYEQYF.